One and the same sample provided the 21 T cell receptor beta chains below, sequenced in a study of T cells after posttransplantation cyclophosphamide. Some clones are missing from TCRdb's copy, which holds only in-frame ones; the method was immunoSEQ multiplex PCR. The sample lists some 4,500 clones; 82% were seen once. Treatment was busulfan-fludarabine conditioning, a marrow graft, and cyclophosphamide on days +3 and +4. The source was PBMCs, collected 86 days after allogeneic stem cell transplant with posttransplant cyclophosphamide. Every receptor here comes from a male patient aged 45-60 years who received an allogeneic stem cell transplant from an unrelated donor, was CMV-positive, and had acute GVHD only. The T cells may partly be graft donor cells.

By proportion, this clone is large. For the CDR3, the DNA is TGTGCCAGTAGTGCCCGGGACAACTCCTACGAGCAGTACTTC. Translating gives CASSARDNSYEQYF. This rearrangement joins TRBV19 to TRBJ2-7, with D possibly TRBD1 on 6 matching bases. CDR3 length: 14 residues. Germline V CDR1 and CDR2: LNHDA, SQIVND (reference sequence). The V end was cut by 5 bases, the J end by 0 bases, with 11 bases between.

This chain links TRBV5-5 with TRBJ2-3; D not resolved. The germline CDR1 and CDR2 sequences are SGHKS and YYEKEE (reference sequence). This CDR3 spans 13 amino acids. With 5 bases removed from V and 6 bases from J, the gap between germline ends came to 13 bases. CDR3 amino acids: CASRFPPRDTQYF. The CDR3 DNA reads TGTGCCAGCAGATTTCCACCTAGGGATACGCAGTATTTT.

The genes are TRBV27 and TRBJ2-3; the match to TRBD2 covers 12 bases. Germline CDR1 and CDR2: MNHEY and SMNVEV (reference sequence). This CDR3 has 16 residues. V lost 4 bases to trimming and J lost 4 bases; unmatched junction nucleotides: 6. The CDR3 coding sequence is TGTGCCAGCAGTTCCCCACTAGCGGGAGGTTCAGATACGCAGTATTTT. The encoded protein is CASSSPLAGGSDTQYF.

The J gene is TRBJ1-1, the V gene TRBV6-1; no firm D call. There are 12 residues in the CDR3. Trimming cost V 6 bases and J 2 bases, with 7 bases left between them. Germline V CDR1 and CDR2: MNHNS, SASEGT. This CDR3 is CASSPTNTEAFF. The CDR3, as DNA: TGTGCCAGCAGCCCAACAAACACTGAAGCTTTCTTT.

As DNA, the CDR3 is TGTGCCAGCAGTGGGACAGCCGCGTTTAATCTAGCCAAAAACATTCAGTACTTC. The encoded protein is CASSGTAAFNLAKNIQYF. V usage is TRBV2 and J usage is TRBJ2-4; D is perhaps TRBD1 (6 bases). Germline values: CDR1 SNHLY, CDR2 FYNNEI. V lost 4 bases, J lost 0 bases, and 19 bases lay in between. This CDR3 is built from 18 residues.

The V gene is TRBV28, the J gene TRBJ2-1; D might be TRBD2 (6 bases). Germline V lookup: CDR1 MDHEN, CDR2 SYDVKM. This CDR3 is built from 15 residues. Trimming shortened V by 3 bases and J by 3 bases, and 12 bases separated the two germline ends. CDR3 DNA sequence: TGTGCCAGCAGTTTGTGGACTAAGGACTACAATGAGCAGTTCTTC. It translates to CASSLWTKDYNEQFF.

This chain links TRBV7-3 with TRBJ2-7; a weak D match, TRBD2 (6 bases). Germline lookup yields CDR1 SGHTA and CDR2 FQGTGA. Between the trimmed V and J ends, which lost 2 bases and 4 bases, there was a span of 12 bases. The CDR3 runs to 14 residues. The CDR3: CASSLGAGRYEQYF. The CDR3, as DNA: TGTGCCAGCAGCTTAGGTGCAGGGAGGTACGAGCAGTACTTC.

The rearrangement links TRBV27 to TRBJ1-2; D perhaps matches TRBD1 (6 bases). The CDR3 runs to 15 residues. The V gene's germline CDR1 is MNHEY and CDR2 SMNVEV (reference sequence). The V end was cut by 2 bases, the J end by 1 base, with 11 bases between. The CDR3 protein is CASSLRARGNYGYTF. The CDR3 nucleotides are TGTGCCAGCAGTTTAAGGGCCAGGGGTAACTATGGCTACACCTTC.

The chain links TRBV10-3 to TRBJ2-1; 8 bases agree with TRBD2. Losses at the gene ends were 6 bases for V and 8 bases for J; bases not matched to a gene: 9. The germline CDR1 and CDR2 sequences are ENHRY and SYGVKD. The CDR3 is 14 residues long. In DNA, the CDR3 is TGTGCCATCAGACTGGGGACTAGTGCGTATGAGCAGTTCTTC. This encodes CAIRLGTSAYEQFF.

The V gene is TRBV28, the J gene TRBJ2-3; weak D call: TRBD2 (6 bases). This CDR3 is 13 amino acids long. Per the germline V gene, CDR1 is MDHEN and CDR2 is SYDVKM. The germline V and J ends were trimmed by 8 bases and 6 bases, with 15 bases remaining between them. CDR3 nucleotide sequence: TGTGCCAGCTCACGGGGGTTGTCGGATACGCAGTATTTT. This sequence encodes CASSRGLSDTQYF.

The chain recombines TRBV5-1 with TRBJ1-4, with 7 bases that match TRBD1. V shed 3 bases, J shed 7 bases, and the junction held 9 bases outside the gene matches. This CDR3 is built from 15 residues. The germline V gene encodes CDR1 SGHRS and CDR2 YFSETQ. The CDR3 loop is CASSSTGTYGEKLFF. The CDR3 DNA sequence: TGCGCCAGCAGCTCGACAGGGACATACGGTGAAAAACTGTTTTTT.

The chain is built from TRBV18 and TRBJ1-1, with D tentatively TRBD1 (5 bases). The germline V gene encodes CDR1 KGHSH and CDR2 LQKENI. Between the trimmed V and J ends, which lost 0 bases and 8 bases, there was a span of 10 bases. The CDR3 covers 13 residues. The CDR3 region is CASSPPSRVEAFF. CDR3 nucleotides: TGTGCCAGCTCACCACCGAGCAGGGTAGAAGCTTTCTTT.

In DNA, the CDR3 is TGTGCCAGCACTTTCGCTCTTAGTAGCCTGCGCAATGAGCAGTTCTTC. This sequence encodes CASTFALSSLRNEQFF. This sequence joins TRBV7-8 and TRBJ2-1; D gene ambiguous. Germline V gene data show CDR1 as SGHVS and CDR2 as FQNEAQ. This CDR3 contains 16 residues. The V end was cut by 7 bases, the J end by 6 bases, with 22 bases between.

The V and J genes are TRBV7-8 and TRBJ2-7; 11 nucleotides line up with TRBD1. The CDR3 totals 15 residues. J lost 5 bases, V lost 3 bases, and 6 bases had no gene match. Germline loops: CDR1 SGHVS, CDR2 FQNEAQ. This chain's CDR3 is CASSFEGTGGDEQYF. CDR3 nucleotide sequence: TGTGCCAGCAGCTTCGAGGGGACAGGGGGGGACGAGCAGTACTTC.

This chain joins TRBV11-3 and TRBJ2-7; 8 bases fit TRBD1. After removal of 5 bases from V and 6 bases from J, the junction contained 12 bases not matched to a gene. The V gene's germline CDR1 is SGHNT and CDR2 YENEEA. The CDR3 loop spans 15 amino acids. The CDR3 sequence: CASSPGQAPLVEQYF. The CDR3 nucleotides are TGTGCCAGCAGCCCGGGACAGGCCCCACTCGTCGAGCAGTACTTC.

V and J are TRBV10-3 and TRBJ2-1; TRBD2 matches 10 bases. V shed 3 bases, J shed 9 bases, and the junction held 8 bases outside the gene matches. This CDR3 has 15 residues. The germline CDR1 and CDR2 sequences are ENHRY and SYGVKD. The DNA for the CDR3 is TGTGCCATCAGTGATGTAGCGGGAGGTCCAGTTGAGCAGTTCTTC. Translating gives CAISDVAGGPVEQFF.

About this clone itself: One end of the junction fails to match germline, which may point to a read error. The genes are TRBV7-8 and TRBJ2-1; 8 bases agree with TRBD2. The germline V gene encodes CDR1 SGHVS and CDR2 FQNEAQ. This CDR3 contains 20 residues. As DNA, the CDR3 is TGTGCCAGCAGCTTAGGGGCCAGCGGGAGCTCATTTCACTCCTGCAATGAGCAGTTCTTC. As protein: CASSLGASGSSFHSCNEQFF.

CDR3 protein: CASSVKGGEETQYF. The CDR3 DNA reads TGTGCCAGCAGCGTAAAGGGGGGGGAAGAGACCCAGTACTTC. The V and J genes are TRBV9 and TRBJ2-5; maybe TRBD2 (7 bases). The germline V gene has CDR1 SGDLS and CDR2 YYNGEE. The V gene lost 1 base and the J gene lost 3 bases, with 10 bases spanning the gap. The CDR3 loop spans 14 amino acids.

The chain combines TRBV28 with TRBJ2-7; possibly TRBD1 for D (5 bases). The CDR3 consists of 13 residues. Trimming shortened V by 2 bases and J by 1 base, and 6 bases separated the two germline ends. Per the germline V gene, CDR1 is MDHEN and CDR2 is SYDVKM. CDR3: CASSLQGSYEQYF. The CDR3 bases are TGTGCCAGCAGTTTACAGGGTTCCTACGAGCAGTACTTC.

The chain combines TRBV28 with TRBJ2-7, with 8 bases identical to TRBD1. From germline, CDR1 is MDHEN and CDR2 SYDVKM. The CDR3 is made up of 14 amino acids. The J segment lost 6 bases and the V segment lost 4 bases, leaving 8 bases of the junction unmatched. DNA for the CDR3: TGTGCCAGCAGTTCTTTGACAGGGGACGGCGAGCAGTACTTC. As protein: CASSSLTGDGEQYF.

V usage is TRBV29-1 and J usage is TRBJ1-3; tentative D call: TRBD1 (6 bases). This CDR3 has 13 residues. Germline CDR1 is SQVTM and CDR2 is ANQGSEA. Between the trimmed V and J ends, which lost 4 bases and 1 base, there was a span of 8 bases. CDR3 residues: CSVGDKSGNTIYF. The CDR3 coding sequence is TGCAGCGTTGGGGACAAGTCTGGAAACACCATATATTTT.